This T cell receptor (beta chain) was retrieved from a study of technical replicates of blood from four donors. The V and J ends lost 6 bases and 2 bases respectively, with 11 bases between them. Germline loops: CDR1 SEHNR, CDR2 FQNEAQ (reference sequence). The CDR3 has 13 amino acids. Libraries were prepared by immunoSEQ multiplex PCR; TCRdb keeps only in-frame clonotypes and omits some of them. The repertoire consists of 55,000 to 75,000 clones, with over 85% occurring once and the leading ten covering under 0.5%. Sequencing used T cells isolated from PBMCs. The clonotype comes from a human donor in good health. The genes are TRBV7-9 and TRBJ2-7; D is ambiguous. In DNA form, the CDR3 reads TGTGCCAGCAGACGCGGAGAGACCTACGAGCAGTACTTC. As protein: CASRRGETYEQYF.